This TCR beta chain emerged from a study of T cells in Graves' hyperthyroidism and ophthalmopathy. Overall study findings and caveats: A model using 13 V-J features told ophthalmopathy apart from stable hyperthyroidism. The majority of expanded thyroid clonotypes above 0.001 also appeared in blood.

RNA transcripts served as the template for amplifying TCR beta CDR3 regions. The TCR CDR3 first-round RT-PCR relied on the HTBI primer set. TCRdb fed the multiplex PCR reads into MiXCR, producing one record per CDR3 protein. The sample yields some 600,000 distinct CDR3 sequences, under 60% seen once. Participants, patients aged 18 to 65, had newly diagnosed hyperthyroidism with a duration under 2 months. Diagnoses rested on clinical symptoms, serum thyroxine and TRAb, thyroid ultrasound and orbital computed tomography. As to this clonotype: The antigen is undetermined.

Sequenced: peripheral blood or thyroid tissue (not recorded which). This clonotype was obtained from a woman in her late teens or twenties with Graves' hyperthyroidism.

The CDR3 protein is CASSSEGYTF. The CDR3 DNA reads TGTGCCAGCAGCTCCGAGGGCTACACCTTC. V gene TRBV7-9 combines with J gene TRBJ1-2; D is unresolved. The CDR3 spans 10 residues. V was trimmed by 4 bases and J by 8 bases, leaving 5 bases between them. Germline CDR1 is SEHNR and CDR2 is FQNEAQ (reference sequence).